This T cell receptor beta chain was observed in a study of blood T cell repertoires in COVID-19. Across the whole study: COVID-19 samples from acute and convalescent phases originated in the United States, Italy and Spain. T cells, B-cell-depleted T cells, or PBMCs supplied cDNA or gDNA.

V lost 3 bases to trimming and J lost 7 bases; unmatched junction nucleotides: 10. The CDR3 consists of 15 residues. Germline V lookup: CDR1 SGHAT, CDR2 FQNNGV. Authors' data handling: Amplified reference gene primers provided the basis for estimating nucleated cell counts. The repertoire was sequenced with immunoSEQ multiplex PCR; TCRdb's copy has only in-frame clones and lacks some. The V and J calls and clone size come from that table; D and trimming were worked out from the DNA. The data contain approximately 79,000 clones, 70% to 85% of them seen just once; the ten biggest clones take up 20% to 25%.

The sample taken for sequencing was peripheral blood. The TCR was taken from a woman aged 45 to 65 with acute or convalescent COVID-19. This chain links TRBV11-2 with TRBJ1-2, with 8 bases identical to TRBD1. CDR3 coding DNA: TGTGCCAGCAGCTTTGTCACAGGGGGATCGGGTGGCTACACCTTC. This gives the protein CASSFVTGGSGGYTF.